This record looks at one TCR beta chain sequence and its context. Its antigen is unknown. The data were taken from a study of T cell responses to AZD1222 COVID-19 vaccine. Whole-study results and caveats: Once two AZD1222 doses were given, Spike-specific TCR breadth and depth went up.

Sequencing used immunoSEQ multiplex PCR; TCRdb keeps in-frame clones, though not all of them. Of tens of thousands of clones listed, approximately 89% were seen once; the top ten hold about 9%. Germline assignment: CDR1 LNHDA and CDR2 SQIVND (reference sequence). V shed 4 bases and J 10 bases; nucleotides not matched to a gene: 15. The CDR3 contains 16 residues. Material: peripheral blood, obtained 28 days after the second AZD1222 dose. The clonotype comes from an adult who received the AZD1222 COVID-19 vaccine. The rearrangement joins TRBV19 to TRBJ2-4, with 8 bases that match TRBD1. The CDR3 DNA reads TGTGCCAGTAGTACCCTGACAGGGGCTGCCGTCCCAATTCAGTACTTC. It codes for CASSTLTGAAVPIQYF.